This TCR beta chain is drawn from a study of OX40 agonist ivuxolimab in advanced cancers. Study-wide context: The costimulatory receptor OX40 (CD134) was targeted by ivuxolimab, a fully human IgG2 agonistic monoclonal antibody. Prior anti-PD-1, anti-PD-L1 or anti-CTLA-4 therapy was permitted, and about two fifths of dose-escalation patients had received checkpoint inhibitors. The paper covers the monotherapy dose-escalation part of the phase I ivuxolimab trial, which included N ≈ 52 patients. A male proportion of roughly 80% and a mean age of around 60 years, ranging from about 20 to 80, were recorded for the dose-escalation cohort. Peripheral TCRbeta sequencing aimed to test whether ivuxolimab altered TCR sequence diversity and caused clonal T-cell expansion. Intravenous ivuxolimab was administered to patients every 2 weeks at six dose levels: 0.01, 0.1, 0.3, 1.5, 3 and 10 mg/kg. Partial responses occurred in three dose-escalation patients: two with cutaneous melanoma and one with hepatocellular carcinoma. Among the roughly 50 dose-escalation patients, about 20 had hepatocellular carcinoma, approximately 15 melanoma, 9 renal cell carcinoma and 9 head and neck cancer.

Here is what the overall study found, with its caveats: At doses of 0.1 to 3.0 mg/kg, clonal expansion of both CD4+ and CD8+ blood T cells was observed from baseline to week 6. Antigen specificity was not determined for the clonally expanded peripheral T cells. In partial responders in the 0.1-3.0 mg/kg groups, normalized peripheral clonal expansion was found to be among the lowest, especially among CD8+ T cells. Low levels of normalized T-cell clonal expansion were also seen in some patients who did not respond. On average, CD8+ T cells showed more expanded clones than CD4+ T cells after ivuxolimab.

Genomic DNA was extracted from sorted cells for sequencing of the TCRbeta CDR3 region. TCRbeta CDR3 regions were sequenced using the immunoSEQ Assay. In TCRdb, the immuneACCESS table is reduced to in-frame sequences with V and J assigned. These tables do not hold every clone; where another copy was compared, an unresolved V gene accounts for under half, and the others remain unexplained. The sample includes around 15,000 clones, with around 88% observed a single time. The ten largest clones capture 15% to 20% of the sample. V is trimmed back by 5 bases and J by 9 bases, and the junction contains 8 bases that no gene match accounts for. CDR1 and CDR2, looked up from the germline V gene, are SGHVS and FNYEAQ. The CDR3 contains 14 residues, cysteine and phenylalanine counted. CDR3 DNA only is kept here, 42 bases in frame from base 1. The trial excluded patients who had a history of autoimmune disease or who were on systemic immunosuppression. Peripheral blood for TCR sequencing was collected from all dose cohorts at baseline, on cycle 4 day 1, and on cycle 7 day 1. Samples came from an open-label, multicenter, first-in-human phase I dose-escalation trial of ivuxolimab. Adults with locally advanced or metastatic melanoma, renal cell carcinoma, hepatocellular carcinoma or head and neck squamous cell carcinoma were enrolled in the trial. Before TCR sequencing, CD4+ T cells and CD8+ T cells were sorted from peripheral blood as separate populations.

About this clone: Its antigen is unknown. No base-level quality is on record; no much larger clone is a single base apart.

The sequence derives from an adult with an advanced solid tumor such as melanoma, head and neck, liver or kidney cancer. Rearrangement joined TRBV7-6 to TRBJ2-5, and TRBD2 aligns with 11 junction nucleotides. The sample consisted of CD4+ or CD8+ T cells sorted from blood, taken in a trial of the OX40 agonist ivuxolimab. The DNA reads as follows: TGTGCCAGCAGCGGACTAGCGGGTTCGGGAGCCCAGTACTTC. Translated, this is CASSGLAGSGAQYF.